These T cell receptor beta chains were read from a single sample in a study of blood T cell repertoires in COVID-19. Sequenced by immunoSEQ multiplex PCR; TCRdb stores in-frame clones only, minus some. The sample lists about 360,000 clones, 87% occurring once. Specimen: PBMCs or T cells enriched from blood (not recorded which). The receptors here all came from a man aged 30 to 45 who had recovered from COVID-19. The CDR3 runs from the conserved cysteine through the conserved F or W. D genes are given only for firm matches. A clone size is listed for some rows: how often the clone was seen (once, few, many), or a class if it is expanded.

D: .; V: TRBV5-6; size: .; J: TRBJ1-1; DNA: TGTGCCAGCAGCTTGTCCATGCGGGTCGCTGAAGCTTTCTTT; CDR3: CASSLSMRVAEAFF
D: .; V: TRBV6-5; size: .; J: TRBJ2-7; DNA: TGTGCCAGCAGTTACTCCCGCAGCGAGCAGTACTTC; CDR3: CASSYSRSEQYF
D: TRBD1; V: TRBV5-4; size: .; J: TRBJ1-6; DNA: TGTGCCAGCAGCGCCGGGACAGCTTTCAGGTCACCCCTCCACTTT; CDR3: CASSAGTAFRSPLHF
D: .; V: TRBV14; size: .; J: TRBJ2-3; DNA: TGTGCCAGCAGCTATTCTCAAGCTAGAGGAGATACGCAGTATTTT; CDR3: CASSYSQARGDTQYF
D: .; V: TRBV18; size: .; J: TRBJ1-1; DNA: TGTGCCAGCTCACCGGACTATAACACTGAAGCTTTCTTT; CDR3: CASSPDYNTEAFF
D: TRBD1; V: TRBV6-5; size: .; J: TRBJ2-5; DNA: TGTGCCAGCAGCCCACAGGGGGCGTTAGGAGAGACCCAGTACTTC; CDR3: CASSPQGALGETQYF
D: .; V: TRBV2; size: .; J: TRBJ1-2; DNA: TGTGCCAGCAGTGTGGCCGAATCACACTATGGCTACACCTTC; CDR3: CASSVAESHYGYTF
D: TRBD1; V: TRBV9; size: .; J: TRBJ1-6; DNA: TGTGCCAGCAGCCCTAGACAGGGGTTACCCCTCCACTTT; CDR3: CASSPRQGLPLHF
D: .; V: TRBV18; size: .; J: TRBJ1-1; DNA: TGTGCCAGCTCACCCAGGGGTGTAGGCGAAGCTTTCTTT; CDR3: CASSPRGVGEAFF
D: .; V: TRBV19; size: .; J: TRBJ1-5; DNA: TGTGCCAGTAGTATACAACAGGGCGGTCAGCCCCAGCATTTT; CDR3: CASSIQQGGQPQHF
D: .; V: TRBV18; size: .; J: TRBJ2-7; DNA: TGTGCCAGCTCACCGACAGGTCCCGAGCAGTACTTC; CDR3: CASSPTGPEQYF
D: .; V: TRBV10-2; size: .; J: TRBJ1-2; DNA: TGCGCCAGCAGTGATAGCGGCGGAGGTGGCTACACCTTC; CDR3: CASSDSGGGGYTF
D: .; V: TRBV19; size: .; J: TRBJ2-3; DNA: TGTGCCAGTACCCCCTCTAGCACAGATACGCAGTATTTT; CDR3: CASTPSSTDTQYF
D: .; V: TRBV29-1; size: .; J: TRBJ1-1; DNA: TGCAGCGTTGTTTTCGACACTGAAGCTTTCTTT; CDR3: CSVVFDTEAFF
D: TRBD1; V: TRBV6-2/TRBV6-3; size: few; J: TRBJ2-2; DNA: TGTGCCAGCAGTGCCTCCCAGGGGGACACCGGGGAGCTGTTTTTT; CDR3: CASSASQGDTGELFF
D: .; V: TRBV30; size: .; J: TRBJ1-6; DNA: TGTGCCTGGAGCGGCGGAGGCTTCGCAGGGACATTTCTTTCACCCCTCCACTTT; CDR3: CAWSGGGFAGTFLSPLHF
D: .; V: TRBV9; size: .; J: TRBJ2-1; DNA: TGTGCCAGCAGCGCCGGGACACTTAATGAGCAGTTCTTC; CDR3: CASSAGTLNEQFF
D: .; V: TRBV9; size: .; J: TRBJ2-7; DNA: TGTGCCAGCAGCCCCACAGGCATACTGGACTCCTACGAGCAGTACTTC; CDR3: CASSPTGILDSYEQYF
D: .; V: TRBV12-3/TRBV12-4; size: .; J: TRBJ1-1; DNA: TGTGCCAGCTTGGAGGGGATGGCGTTTGAAGCTTTCTTT; CDR3: CASLEGMAFEAFF
D: TRBD1; V: TRBV6-5; size: .; J: TRBJ1-4; DNA: TGTGCCAGCAGGACGGGACAGAATAATGAAAAACTGTTTTTT; CDR3: CASRTGQNNEKLFF
D: .; V: TRBV14; size: .; J: TRBJ1-2; DNA: TGTGCCAGCAGACCCGGGAGCCAGTATGGCTACACCTTC; CDR3: CASRPGSQYGYTF
D: TRBD1; V: TRBV27; size: .; J: TRBJ2-7; DNA: TGTGCCAGCAGTTGGTCAGGGGGCACCTACGAGCAGTACTTC; CDR3: CASSWSGGTYEQYF
D: TRBD1; V: TRBV5-1; size: .; J: TRBJ2-7; DNA: TGCGCCAGCAGCCTCCCCCGGGACAGGAGCTCCTACGAGCAGTACTTC; CDR3: CASSLPRDRSSYEQYF
D: TRBD1; V: TRBV19; size: .; J: TRBJ1-5; DNA: TGTGCCAGTAGAGTCGGGGACAGGGGGTTCAATCAGCCCCAGCATTTT; CDR3: CASRVGDRGFNQPQHF
D: TRBD1; V: TRBV27; size: .; J: TRBJ2-5; DNA: TGTGCCAGCAGTACGACAGGGGTGCGAGAGACCCAGTACTTC; CDR3: CASSTTGVRETQYF
D: .; V: TRBV7-6; size: .; J: TRBJ2-5; DNA: TGTGCCAGCAGCTCAAAGCACGGGTCACAAGAGACCCAGTACTTC; CDR3: CASSSKHGSQETQYF
D: .; V: TRBV4-1; size: .; J: TRBJ1-2; DNA: TGCGCCAGCAGCCATCCCCCGGGGAAATTTTTATATGGCTACACCTTC; CDR3: CASSHPPGKFLYGYTF
D: .; V: TRBV5-8; size: .; J: TRBJ1-5; DNA: TGTGCCAGCAGCTCCCTCGGGGGGGGCAATCAGCCCCAGCATTTT; CDR3: CASSSLGGGNQPQHF
D: .; V: TRBV19; size: .; J: TRBJ1-1; DNA: TGTGCCAGTAGTAATCGGGTATCCAACACTGAAGCTTTCTTT; CDR3: CASSNRVSNTEAFF
D: .; V: TRBV6-5; size: .; J: TRBJ1-2; DNA: TGTGCCAGCAGTTACTCGGGGCAGGGGGGCTACACCTTC; CDR3: CASSYSGQGGYTF
D: .; V: TRBV27; size: few; J: TRBJ1-5; DNA: TGTGCCAGCGGGAACGGGGTCGAAAATCAGCCCCAGCATTTT; CDR3: CASGNGVENQPQHF
D: TRBD1; V: TRBV12-5; size: .; J: TRBJ1-2; DNA: TGTGCTAGTGGTTTGGTATCAATCGGGACAGGGCCCTATGGCTACACCTTC; CDR3: CASGLVSIGTGPYGYTF
D: TRBD1; V: TRBV10-3; size: .; J: TRBJ2-2; DNA: TGTGCCATCAGTTCTACCGGGACAGATAACACCGGGGAGCTGTTTTTT; CDR3: CAISSTGTDNTGELFF
D: .; V: TRBV5-6; size: .; J: TRBJ1-2; DNA: TGTGCCAGCAGCTCTATCGTTACAGGGTCGCACTATGGCTACACCTTC; CDR3: CASSSIVTGSHYGYTF
D: .; V: TRBV29-1; size: .; J: TRBJ1-1; DNA: TGCAGCGTTGAAGTCAGTATGGCCACTGAAGCTTTCTTT; CDR3: CSVEVSMATEAFF
D: TRBD2; V: TRBV7-9; size: .; J: TRBJ2-7; DNA: TGTGCCAGCACCTTAGAGGGACTAGCCTCACCCCACGAGCAGTACTTC; CDR3: CASTLEGLASPHEQYF
D: TRBD1; V: TRBV5-5; size: .; J: TRBJ1-6; DNA: TGTGCCAGCAGCTTGGGGTGGACAGGGGGCGCGGGTTCACCCCTCCACTTT; CDR3: CASSLGWTGGAGSPLHF
D: .; V: TRBV7-2; size: .; J: TRBJ1-5; DNA: TGTGCCAGCAGCTTAGATCCAGCGGGTCAGCCCCAGCATTTT; CDR3: CASSLDPAGQPQHF
D: .; V: TRBV29-1; size: .; J: TRBJ2-2; DNA: TGCAGCGTTGAAGGGCCGAACACCGGGGAGCTGTTTTTT; CDR3: CSVEGPNTGELFF
D: TRBD1; V: TRBV10-3; size: .; J: TRBJ1-2; DNA: TGTGCCATCTCAGGCTCCCTTTCGACAGGGACCTATGGCTACACCTTC; CDR3: CAISGSLSTGTYGYTF
D: .; V: TRBV27; size: .; J: TRBJ1-2; DNA: TGTGCCAGCAGTTTCCTGAGTTCGGGGGTCGGGGGCTACACCTTC; CDR3: CASSFLSSGVGGYTF
D: TRBD2; V: TRBV7-2; size: .; J: TRBJ2-1; DNA: TGTGCCAGCAGCGCCGGGACTAGCGGGGGCTCCTACAATGAGCAGTTCTTC; CDR3: CASSAGTSGGSYNEQFF
D: .; V: TRBV7-2; size: .; J: TRBJ1-1; DNA: TGTGCCAGCAGTCCCCAGGGGCGAGAAACTGAAGCTTTCTTT; CDR3: CASSPQGRETEAFF
D: .; V: TRBV5-4; size: .; J: TRBJ2-1; DNA: TGTGCCAGCAGATCGGACGGGAGCTCCTACAATGAGCAGTTCTTC; CDR3: CASRSDGSSYNEQFF
D: .; V: TRBV4-3; size: .; J: TRBJ1-2; DNA: TGCGCCAGCAGCCCCGTAACTACAGGGTCAGAGTACGGCTACACCTTC; CDR3: CASSPVTTGSEYGYTF